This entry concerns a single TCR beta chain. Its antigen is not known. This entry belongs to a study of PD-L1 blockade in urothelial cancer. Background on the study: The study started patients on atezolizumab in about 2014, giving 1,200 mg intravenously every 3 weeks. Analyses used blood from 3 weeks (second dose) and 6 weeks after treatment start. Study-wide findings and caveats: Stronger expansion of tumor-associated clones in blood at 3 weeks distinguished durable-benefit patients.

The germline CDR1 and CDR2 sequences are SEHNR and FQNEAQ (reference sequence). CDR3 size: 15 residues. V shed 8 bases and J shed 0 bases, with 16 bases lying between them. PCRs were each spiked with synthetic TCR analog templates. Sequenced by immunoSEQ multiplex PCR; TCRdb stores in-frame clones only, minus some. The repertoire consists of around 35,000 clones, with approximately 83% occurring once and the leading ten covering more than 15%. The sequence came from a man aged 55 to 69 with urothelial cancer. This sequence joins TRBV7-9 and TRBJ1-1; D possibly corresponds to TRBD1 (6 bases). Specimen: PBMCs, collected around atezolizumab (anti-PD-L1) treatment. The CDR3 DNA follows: TGTGCCAGCGGGCGGACAGCGTCTTTGAACACTGAAGCTTTCTTT. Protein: CASGRTASLNTEAFF.